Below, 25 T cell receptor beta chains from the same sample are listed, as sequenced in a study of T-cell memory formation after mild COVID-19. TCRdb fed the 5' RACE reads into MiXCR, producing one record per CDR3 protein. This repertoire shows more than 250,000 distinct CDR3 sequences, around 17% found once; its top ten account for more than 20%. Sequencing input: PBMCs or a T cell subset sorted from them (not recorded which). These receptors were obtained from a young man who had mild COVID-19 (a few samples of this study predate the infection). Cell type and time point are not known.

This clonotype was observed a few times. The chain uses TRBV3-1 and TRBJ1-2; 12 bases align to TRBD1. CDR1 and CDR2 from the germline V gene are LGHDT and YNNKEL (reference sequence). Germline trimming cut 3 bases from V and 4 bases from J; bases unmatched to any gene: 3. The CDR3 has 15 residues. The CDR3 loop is CASSQSGQGAYGYTF. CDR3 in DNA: TGTGCCAGCAGCCAGTCGGGACAGGGGGCCTATGGCTACACCTTC.

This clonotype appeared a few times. The CDR3 DNA reads TGTGCCACCAGCTCTAGGACAAGGGGGGTCCACGAGCAGTACTTC. Its translation is CATSSRTRGVHEQYF. This chain links TRBV15 with TRBJ2-7, with D perhaps matching TRBD1 or TRBD2 (6 bases each). V gave up 5 bases and J gave up 5 bases, with 19 bases separating them. Germline V CDR1 and CDR2: LNHNV, YYDKDF (reference sequence). This CDR3 contains 15 residues.

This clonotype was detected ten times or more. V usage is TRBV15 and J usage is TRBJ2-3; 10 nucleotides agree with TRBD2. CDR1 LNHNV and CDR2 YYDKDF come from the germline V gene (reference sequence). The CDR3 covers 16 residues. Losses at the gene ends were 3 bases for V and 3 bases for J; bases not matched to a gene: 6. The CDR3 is CATSSRLAGATDTQYF. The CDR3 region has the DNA TGTGCCACCAGCAGCCGGCTAGCGGGAGCGACAGATACGCAGTATTTT. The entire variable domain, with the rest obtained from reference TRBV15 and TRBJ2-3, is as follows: DAMVIQNPRYQVTQFGKPVTLSCSQTLNHNVMYWYQQKSSQAPKLLFHYYDKDFNNEADTPDNFQSRRPNTSFCFLDIRSPGLGDTAMYLCATSSRLAGATDTQYFGPGTRLTVL.

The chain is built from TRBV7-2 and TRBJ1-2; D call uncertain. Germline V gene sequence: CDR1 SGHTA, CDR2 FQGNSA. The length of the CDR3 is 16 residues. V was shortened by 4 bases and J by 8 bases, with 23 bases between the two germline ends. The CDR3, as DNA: TGTGCCAGCAGCTCCTCCCCGCGGGTGACTACTAGGGGCTACACCTTC. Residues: CASSSSPRVTTRGYTF. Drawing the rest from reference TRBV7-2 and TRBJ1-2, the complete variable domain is GAGVSQSPSNKVTEKGKDVELRCDPISGHTALYWYRQSLGQGLEFLIYFQGNSAPDKSGLPSDRFSAERTGGSVSTLTIQRTQQEDSAVYLCASSSSPRVTTRGYTFGSGTRLTVV.

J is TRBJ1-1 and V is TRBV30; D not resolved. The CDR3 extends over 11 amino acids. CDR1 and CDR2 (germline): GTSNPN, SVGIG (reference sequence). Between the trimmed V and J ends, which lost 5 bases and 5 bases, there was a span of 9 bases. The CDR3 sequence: CAWRRQTEAFF. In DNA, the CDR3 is TGTGCCTGGCGTAGACAAACTGAAGCTTTCTTT.

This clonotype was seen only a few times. The CDR3 sequence is CASSSYSTGELFF. CDR3 bases: TGTGCCAGCAGCTCTTACAGCACCGGGGAGCTGTTTTTT. This rearrangement joins TRBV7-3 to TRBJ2-2; the D is unclear. CDR1 is SGHTA, CDR2 FQGTGA, per germline. V was clipped by 4 bases and J by 4 bases, with 7 bases between them. CDR3 length equals 13 residues.

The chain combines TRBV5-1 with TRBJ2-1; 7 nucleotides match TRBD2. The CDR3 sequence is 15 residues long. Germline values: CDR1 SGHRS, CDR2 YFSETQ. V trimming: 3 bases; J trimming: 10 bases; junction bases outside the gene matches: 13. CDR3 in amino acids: CASSSRSGPAGEQFF. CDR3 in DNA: TGCGCCAGCAGCTCCCGATCCGGGCCAGCGGGGGAGCAGTTCTTC.

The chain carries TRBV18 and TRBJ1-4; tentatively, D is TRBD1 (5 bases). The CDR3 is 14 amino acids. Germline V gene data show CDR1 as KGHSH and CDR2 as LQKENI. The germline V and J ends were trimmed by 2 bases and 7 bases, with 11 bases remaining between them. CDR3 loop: CASSPAGQSEKLFF. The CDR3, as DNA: TGTGCCAGCTCACCAGCAGGGCAATCTGAAAAACTGTTTTTT.

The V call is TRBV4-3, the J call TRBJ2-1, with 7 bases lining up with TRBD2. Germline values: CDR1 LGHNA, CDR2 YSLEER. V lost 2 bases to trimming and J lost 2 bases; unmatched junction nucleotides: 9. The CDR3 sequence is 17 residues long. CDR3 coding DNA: TGCGCCAGCAGCCAACGTGCCCGGGCGGGGGCCTACAATGAGCAGTTCTTC. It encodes CASSQRARAGAYNEQFF.

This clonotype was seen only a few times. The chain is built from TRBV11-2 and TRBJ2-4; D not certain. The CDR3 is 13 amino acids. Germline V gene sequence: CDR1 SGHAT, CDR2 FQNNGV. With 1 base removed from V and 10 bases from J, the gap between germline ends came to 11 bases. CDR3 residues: CASSLGARQIQYF. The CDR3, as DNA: TGTGCCAGCAGCTTAGGGGCCCGACAAATTCAGTACTTC.

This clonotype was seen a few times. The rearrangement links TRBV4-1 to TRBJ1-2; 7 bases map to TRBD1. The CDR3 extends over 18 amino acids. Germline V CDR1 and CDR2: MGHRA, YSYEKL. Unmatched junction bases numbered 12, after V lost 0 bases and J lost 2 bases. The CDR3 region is CASSQEPPGTAMNYGYTF. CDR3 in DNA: TGCGCCAGCAGCCAAGAGCCGCCAGGGACAGCAATGAACTATGGCTACACCTTC.

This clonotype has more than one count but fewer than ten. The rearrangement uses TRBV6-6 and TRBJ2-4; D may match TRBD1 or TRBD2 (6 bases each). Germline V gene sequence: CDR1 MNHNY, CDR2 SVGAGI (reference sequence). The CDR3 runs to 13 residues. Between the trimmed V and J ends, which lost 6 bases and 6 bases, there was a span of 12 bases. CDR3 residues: CASSPRGLNIQYF. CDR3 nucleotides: TGTGCCAGCAGCCCCAGGGGACTAAACATTCAGTACTTC.

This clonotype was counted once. As DNA, the CDR3 is TGCAGCGCGGCGTCGGCTGAAGCTTTCTTT. Its protein product is CSAASAEAFF. The chain combines TRBV29-1 with TRBJ1-1; D is ambiguous. V lost 7 bases and J 6 bases, leaving 9 bases between the germline ends. Germline-derived CDR1 and CDR2 are SQVTM and ANQGSEA. This CDR3 is 10 amino acids long.

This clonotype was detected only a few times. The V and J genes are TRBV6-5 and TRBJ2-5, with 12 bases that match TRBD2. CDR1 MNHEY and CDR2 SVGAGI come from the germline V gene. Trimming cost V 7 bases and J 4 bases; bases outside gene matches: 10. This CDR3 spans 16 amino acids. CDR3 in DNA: TGTGCCAGCAAATCACTAGCGGGGGGATTGACAGAGACCCAGTACTTC. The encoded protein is CASKSLAGGLTETQYF.

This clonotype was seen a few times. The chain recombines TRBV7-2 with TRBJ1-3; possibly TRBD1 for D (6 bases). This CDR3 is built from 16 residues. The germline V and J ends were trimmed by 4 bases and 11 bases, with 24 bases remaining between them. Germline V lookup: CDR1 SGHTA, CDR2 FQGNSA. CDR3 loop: CASSWAQGTPPVAIYF. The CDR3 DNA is TGTGCCAGCAGCTGGGCACAGGGTACCCCACCAGTGGCCATATATTTT.

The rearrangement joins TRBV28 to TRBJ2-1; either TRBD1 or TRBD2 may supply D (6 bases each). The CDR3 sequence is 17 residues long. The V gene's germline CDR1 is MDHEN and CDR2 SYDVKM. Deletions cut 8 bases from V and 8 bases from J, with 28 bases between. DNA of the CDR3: TGTGCCAGCTCCGGCCCGGCAGGGGATCTTAGGGGGGATGAGCAGTTCTTC. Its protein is CASSGPAGDLRGDEQFF.

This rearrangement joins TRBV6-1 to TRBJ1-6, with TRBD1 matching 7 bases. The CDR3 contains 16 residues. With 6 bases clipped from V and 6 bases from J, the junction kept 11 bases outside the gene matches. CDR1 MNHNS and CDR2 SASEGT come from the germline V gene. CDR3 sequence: CASSELRGMSNSPLHF. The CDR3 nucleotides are TGTGCCAGCAGCGAACTCAGGGGGATGTCTAATTCACCCCTCCACTTT.

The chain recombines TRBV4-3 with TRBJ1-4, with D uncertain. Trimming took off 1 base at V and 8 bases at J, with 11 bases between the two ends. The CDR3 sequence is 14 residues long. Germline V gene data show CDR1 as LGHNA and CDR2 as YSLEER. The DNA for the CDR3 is TGCGCCAGCAGCCAAGGATATGCCAGGGAAAAACTGTTTTTT. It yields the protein CASSQGYAREKLFF.

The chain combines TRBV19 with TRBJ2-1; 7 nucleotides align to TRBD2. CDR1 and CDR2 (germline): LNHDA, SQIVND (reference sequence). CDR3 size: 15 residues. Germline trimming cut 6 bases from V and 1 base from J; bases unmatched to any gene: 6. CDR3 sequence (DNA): TGTGCCAGTAGCATATCGGGGGGTTCCTACAATGAGCAGTTCTTC. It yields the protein CASSISGGSYNEQFF.

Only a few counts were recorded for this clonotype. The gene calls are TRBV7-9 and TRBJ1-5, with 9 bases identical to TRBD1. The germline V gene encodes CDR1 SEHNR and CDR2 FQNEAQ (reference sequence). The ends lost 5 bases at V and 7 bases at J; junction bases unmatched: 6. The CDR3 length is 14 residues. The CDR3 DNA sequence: TGTGCCAGCAGCCCGGACAGGGGAACCCAGCCCCAGCATTTT. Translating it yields CASSPDRGTQPQHF.

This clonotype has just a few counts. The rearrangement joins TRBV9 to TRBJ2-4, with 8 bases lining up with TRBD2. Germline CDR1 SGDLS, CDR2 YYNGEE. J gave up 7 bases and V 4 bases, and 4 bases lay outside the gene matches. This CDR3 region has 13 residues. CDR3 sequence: CASSPSGGNIQYF. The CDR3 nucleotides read TGTGCCAGCAGCCCATCGGGGGGGAACATTCAGTACTTC.

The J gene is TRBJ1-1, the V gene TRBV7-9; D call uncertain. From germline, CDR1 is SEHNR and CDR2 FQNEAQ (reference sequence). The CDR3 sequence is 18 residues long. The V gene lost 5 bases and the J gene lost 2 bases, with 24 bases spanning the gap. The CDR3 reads CASSPLVGVSLTNTEAFF. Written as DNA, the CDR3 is TGTGCCAGCAGCCCCCTGGTTGGGGTATCCCTGACCAACACTGAAGCTTTCTTT. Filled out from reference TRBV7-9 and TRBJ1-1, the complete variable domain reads DTGVSQNPRHKITKRGQNVTFRCDPISEHNRLYWYRQTLGQGPEFLTYFQNEAQLEKSRLLSDRFSAERPKGSFSTLEIQRTEQGDSAMYLCASSPLVGVSLTNTEAFFGQGTRLTVV.

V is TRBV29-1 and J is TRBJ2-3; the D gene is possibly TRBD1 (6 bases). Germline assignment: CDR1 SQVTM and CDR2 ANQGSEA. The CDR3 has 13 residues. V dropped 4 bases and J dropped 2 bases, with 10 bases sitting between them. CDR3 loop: CSVGAGATDTQYF. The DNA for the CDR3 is TGCAGCGTTGGGGCAGGGGCCACAGATACGCAGTATTTT.

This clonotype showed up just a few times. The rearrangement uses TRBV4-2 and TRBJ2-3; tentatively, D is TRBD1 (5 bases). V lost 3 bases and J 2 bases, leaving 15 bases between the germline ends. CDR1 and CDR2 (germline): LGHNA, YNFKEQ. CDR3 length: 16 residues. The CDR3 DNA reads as TGTGCCAGCAGCCAGGGGCTTTCGGAATCCACAGATACGCAGTATTTT. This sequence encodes CASSQGLSESTDTQYF.

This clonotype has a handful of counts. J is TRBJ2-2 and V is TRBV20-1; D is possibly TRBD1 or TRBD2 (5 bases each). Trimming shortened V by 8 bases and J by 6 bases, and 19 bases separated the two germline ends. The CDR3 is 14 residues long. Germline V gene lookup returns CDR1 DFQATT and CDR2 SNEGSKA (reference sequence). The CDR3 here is CSPDLRGAPGELFF. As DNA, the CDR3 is TGCAGTCCGGACTTGAGAGGGGCCCCCGGGGAGCTGTTTTTT.